This is a list of T cell receptor beta chains from one sample in a study of type 1 and type 2 diabetes patients. MiXCR, applied by TCRdb to the multiplex PCR reads, yields one record per CDR3 protein. Of 250,000 or so distinct CDR3 sequences listed, around 47% are singletons. Sequencing was done on a sample of peripheral blood mononuclear cells (PBMCs). Every receptor here comes from a man aged 18 to 35 with type 2 diabetes. CDR3s include the opening cysteine and the closing phenylalanine or tryptophan. The order of the fields is V gene, clone size, D gene, J gene, CDR3 protein, CDR3 DNA. The D gene is left open where the match is weak. Clone size, where shown, is once, few, many, or a class for clones that have expanded.

TRBV2	NA	TRBD1	TRBJ2-7	CATLPGGGYSEQYF	TGTGCCACCCTGCCAGGGGGCGGGTACAGCGAGCAGTACTTC
TRBV7-2	NA	TRBD1	TRBJ2-4	CASSSGTGVLYIQYF	TGTGCCAGCAGCTCCGGGACAGGGGTTCTTTACATTCAGTACTTC
TRBV12-3/TRBV12-4	few	NA	TRBJ1-1	CASSSQRQPNTEAFF	TGTGCCAGCAGTTCACAGCGACAGCCCAACACTGAAGCTTTCTTT
TRBV12-5	once	NA	TRBJ1-1	CASGLVIGVNTEAFF	TGTGCTAGTGGTTTGGTCATAGGAGTGAACACTGAAGCTTTCTTT
TRBV10-1	NA	NA	TRBJ1-2	CASSRTENYGYTF	TGCGCCAGTTCCCGGACAGAAAACTATGGCTACACCTTC
TRBV30	NA	NA	TRBJ2-1	CASGASRSYNEQFF	TGTGCCAGTGGAGCTAGCAGGAGTTACAATGAGCAGTTCTTC
TRBV20-1	NA	NA	TRBJ2-5	CSARDVRGGETQYF	TGCAGTGCTAGAGACGTCAGGGGGGGGGAGACCCAGTACTTC
TRBV9	NA	TRBD2	TRBJ2-7	CASSFYSGTYEQYF	TGTGCCAGCAGCTTCTACAGCGGGACCTACGAGCAGTACTTC
TRBV4-1	NA	TRBD2	TRBJ2-5	CASSRERGGRETQYF	TGCGCCAGCAGCCGGGAGCGGGGGGGCAGAGAGACCCAGTACTTC
TRBV30	NA	NA	TRBJ1-2	CAWSEGGNYGYTF	TGTGCCTGGAGTGAAGGGGGTAACTATGGCTACACCTTC
TRBV13	NA	NA	TRBJ1-2	CASRGDGVNYGYTF	TGTGCCAGCAGGGGGGATGGGGTTAACTATGGCTACACCTTC
TRBV7-6	NA	TRBD2	TRBJ2-2	CASSPSGGRYGGRSYTGELFF	TGTGCCAGCAGCCCCAGTGGCGGGAGATACGGCGGGAGGTCTTACACCGGGGAGCTGTTTTTT
TRBV7-2	NA	NA	TRBJ2-3	CASSFGQGNTDTQYF	TGTGCCAGCAGCTTTGGTCAGGGAAACACAGATACGCAGTATTTT
TRBV7-2	NA	TRBD1	TRBJ2-2	CASGPGQGSGELFF	TGTGCCAGCGGGCCGGGACAGGGATCCGGGGAGCTGTTTTTT
TRBV27	NA	NA	TRBJ1-1	CASDGDTNTEAFF	TGTGCCAGCGACGGGGACACGAACACTGAAGCTTTCTTT
TRBV4-3	few	NA	TRBJ1-1	CASSPSLNTEAFF	TGCGCCAGCAGCCCTTCCCTGAACACTGAAGCTTTCTTT
TRBV20-1	NA	TRBD2	TRBJ2-5	CSAPKLAGGLETQYF	TGCAGTGCTCCAAAACTAGCGGGGGGGCTGGAGACCCAGTACTTC
TRBV11-2	NA	TRBD2	TRBJ2-1	CASSVGGRWEQFF	TGTGCCAGCAGCGTGGGAGGGAGATGGGAGCAGTTCTTC
TRBV12-3/TRBV12-4	NA	NA	TRBJ1-1	CASSWTPSNTEAFF	TGTGCCAGCAGTTGGACTCCATCGAACACTGAAGCTTTCTTT
TRBV7-2	NA	NA	TRBJ1-4	CASSIWGEKLVF	TGTGCCAGTAGTATTTGGGGTGAAAAACTGGTTTTT
TRBV7-8	few	NA	TRBJ2-1	CASSLQARNEQFF	TGTGCCAGCAGCTTACAGGCCCGCAATGAGCAGTTCTTC
TRBV6-5	NA	NA	TRBJ2-7	CASSYPGTYEQYF	TGTGCCAGCAGTTACCCAGGGACCTACGAGCAGTACTTC